This is a list of T cell receptor beta chains from one sample in a study of OX40 agonist ivuxolimab in advanced cancers. Sequencing was performed with immunoSEQ multiplex PCR; in TCRdb, only in-frame clones are kept and a portion is missing. The table includes fewer than 95,000 clones, roughly 89% detected once. Material: CD4+ or CD8+ T cells sorted from blood, obtained in a trial of the OX40 agonist ivuxolimab. Receptors were obtained from an adult with an advanced solid tumor such as melanoma, head and neck, liver or kidney cancer. CDR3s include the opening cysteine and the closing phenylalanine or tryptophan.

V gene	J gene	CDR3 protein
TRBV6-6	TRBJ2-1	CASSYSRLSSYNEQFF
TRBV2	TRBJ1-4	CASKSQLEKLFF
TRBV2	TRBJ2-1	CASSEALTGGADEQFF
TRBV21-1	TRBJ1-5	CASSNRDHQPQHF
TRBV4-3	TRBJ2-5	CASSQVYREGQGTQYF
TRBV21-1	TRBJ2-7	CASSKAIGLAGSYEQYF
TRBV9	TRBJ1-1	CASSVGAGSAAEAFF
TRBV5-1	TRBJ2-3	CASSPSDVSTDTQYF
TRBV5-5	TRBJ2-2	CASSRPWDRGTGELFF
TRBV5-4	TRBJ2-2	CASSLPGAGWAGELFF
TRBV7-2	TRBJ2-7	CASSRGGWSYEQYF
TRBV11-2	TRBJ2-3	CASSLVGGRAPDTQYF
TRBV11-1	TRBJ1-1	CASSFEGTGYGLSTEAFF
TRBV19	TRBJ1-2	CASSLGTGDGYTF
TRBV7-7	TRBJ2-2	CASSLGNGGVGELFF
TRBV19	TRBJ2-2	CASSITGLPSGELFF
TRBV9	TRBJ2-2	CASKTSENTGELFF
TRBV5-1	TRBJ1-4	CASSLQGGKEKLFF
TRBV6-1	TRBJ2-7	CASSRAYEQYF